Listed below are T cell receptor beta chains from one sample, sequenced in a study of OX40 agonist ivuxolimab in advanced cancers. Only in-frame clones appear in the TCRdb table, and some are missing; sequencing was by immunoSEQ multiplex PCR. The sample consists of about 120,000 clones, around 95% of them appearing once. The sequences come from CD4+ or CD8+ T cells sorted from blood, collected in a trial of the OX40 agonist ivuxolimab. These receptors were obtained from an adult with an advanced solid tumor such as melanoma, head and neck, liver or kidney cancer. Both conserved end residues are part of each CDR3. D genes are given only for firm matches. A clone size is listed for some rows: how often the clone was seen (once, few, many), or a class if it is expanded.

>NA|TRBV5-6|TRBD1|TRBJ1-2
CASSLGQGGVRSYTF
TGTGCCAGCAGCTTGGGACAGGGAGGTGTCCGGAGCTACACCTTC
>NA|TRBV7-2|NA|TRBJ2-3
CASSPRTVTDTQYF
TGTGCCAGCAGCCCAAGGACCGTCACAGATACGCAGTATTTT
>once|TRBV6-5|TRBD2|TRBJ2-1
CASRRLAGGHNEQFF
TGTGCCAGCAGAAGACTAGCGGGAGGGCACAATGAGCAGTTCTTC
>NA|TRBV11-2|NA|TRBJ2-3
CASSLVPLSTDTQYF
TGTGCCAGCAGCTTAGTTCCCCTTTCCACAGATACGCAGTATTTT
>NA|TRBV6-5|NA|TRBJ2-1
CASSRKGDPTNEQFF
TGTGCCAGCAGTAGAAAAGGGGACCCAACGAATGAGCAGTTCTTC
>NA|TRBV11-3|NA|TRBJ1-3
CASSAGFGNTIYF
TGTGCCAGCAGCGCAGGGTTCGGAAACACCATATATTTT
>NA|TRBV19|TRBD2|TRBJ2-1
CASSTPPGTSSREQFF
TGTGCCAGTAGTACTCCTCCCGGGACTAGCTCGCGTGAGCAGTTCTTC
>once|TRBV7-3|NA|TRBJ2-1
CASSLSLAQTDEQFF
TGTGCCAGCAGCTTAAGCCTAGCGCAGACCGATGAGCAGTTCTTC
>once|TRBV18|NA|TRBJ1-6
CASSPVEGNNSPLHF
TGTGCCAGCTCCCCCGTGGAGGGGAATAATTCACCCCTCCACTTT
>NA|TRBV6-5|NA|TRBJ2-5
CASSYGTGNVETQYF
TGTGCCAGCAGTTACGGTACAGGGAATGTGGAGACCCAGTACTTC
>once|TRBV28|TRBD2|TRBJ2-7
CASSFGTSGSYEQYF
TGTGCCAGCAGTTTTGGGACTAGCGGCTCCTACGAGCAGTACTTC
>NA|TRBV28|NA|TRBJ2-2
CASSLVRGPWAGELFF
TGTGCCAGCAGTTTAGTCCGGGGGCCTTGGGCCGGGGAGCTGTTTTTT
>NA|TRBV7-9|TRBD2|TRBJ2-5
CASSLAVGTSGRSETQYF
TGTGCCAGCAGCTTAGCGGTTGGGACTAGCGGGAGGTCGGAGACCCAGTACTTC
>NA|TRBV7-2|TRBD1|TRBJ2-4
CASSEIRRGAKNIQYF
TGTGCCAGCAGCGAAATCCGCAGGGGGGCCAAAAACATTCAGTACTTC
>NA|TRBV15|NA|TRBJ1-4
CATGRGGTNEKLFF
TGTGCCACCGGACGGGGGGGAACTAATGAAAAACTGTTTTTT
>NA|TRBV7-8|TRBD2|TRBJ2-5
CASSPSGREETQYF
TGTGCCAGCAGCCCCTCCGGGAGGGAAGAGACCCAGTACTTC
>NA|TRBV18|TRBD1|TRBJ2-2
CASSPLGQGDTGELFF
TGTGCCAGCTCACCTCTGGGACAGGGGGACACCGGGGAGCTGTTTTTT
>NA|TRBV28|NA|TRBJ1-6
CASWRHSNSPLHF
TGTGCCAGCTGGAGGCATAGTAATTCACCCCTCCACTTT
>NA|TRBV15|NA|TRBJ1-2
CATSLGYNYGYTF
TGTGCCACCAGCCTGGGTTACAACTATGGCTACACCTTC
>NA|TRBV9|NA|TRBJ2-1
CASSVVEAEQFF
TGTGCCAGCAGCGTAGTAGAAGCAGAGCAGTTCTTC
>NA|TRBV6-6|TRBD1|TRBJ1-5
CASSDRGLNQPQHF
TGTGCCAGCAGCGACAGGGGCCTGAATCAGCCCCAGCATTTT
>NA|TRBV9|TRBD2|TRBJ2-1
CASSVSGMGYNEQFF
TGTGCCAGCAGCGTAAGCGGGATGGGGTACAATGAGCAGTTCTTC
>NA|TRBV18|NA|TRBJ2-4
CASSLLEQNIQYF
TGTGCCAGCTCACTACTCGAGCAAAACATTCAGTACTTC
>NA|TRBV7-9|TRBD1|TRBJ2-1
CASSLVGGLGNEQFF
TGTGCCAGCAGCTTAGTAGGGGGCCTCGGCAATGAGCAGTTCTTC
>NA|TRBV10-3|NA|TRBJ2-3
CAISPLNRGTSDTQYF
TGTGCCATCAGTCCCCTAAACCGCGGGACTTCAGATACGCAGTATTTT
>NA|TRBV6-1|TRBD1|TRBJ2-7
CASRKGTVGYEQYF
TGTGCCAGCAGGAAAGGGACAGTAGGTTACGAGCAGTACTTC
>NA|TRBV7-2|NA|TRBJ1-5
CASSSAGPHVTQHF
TGTGCCAGCAGCTCCGCCGGGCCCCATGTTACCCAGCATTTT
>few|TRBV11-3|NA|TRBJ2-7
CASSLYSSGDYEQYF
TGTGCCAGCAGCTTATACAGTAGCGGAGACTACGAGCAGTACTTC
>NA|TRBV2|NA|TRBJ2-5
CASSVLTEETQYF
TGTGCCAGCAGTGTGTTGACAGAAGAGACCCAGTACTTC
>NA|TRBV6-6|NA|TRBJ1-1
CASSYSNLNTEAFF
TGTGCCAGCAGTTACTCTAACCTGAACACTGAAGCTTTCTTT
>NA|TRBV5-6|TRBD1|TRBJ2-1
CASSRGQGVYNEQFF
TGTGCCAGCAGCAGGGGACAGGGAGTTTACAATGAGCAGTTCTTC
>NA|TRBV9|NA|TRBJ1-3
CASSVVGNTIYF
TGTGCCAGCAGCGTAGTAGGAAACACCATATATTTT
>NA|TRBV4-1|NA|TRBJ1-2
CASSHGSTNYGYTF
TGCGCCAGCAGCCACGGGAGTACTAACTATGGCTACACCTTC
>NA|TRBV2|TRBD2|TRBJ2-1
CASIGGGVFLGSYNEQFF
TGTGCCAGCATTGGCGGGGGGGTATTCTTGGGCTCCTACAATGAGCAGTTCTTC
>NA|TRBV7-2|NA|TRBJ1-2
CASSLTKDIFNYGYTF
TGTGCCAGCAGCCTTACCAAAGACATCTTTAACTATGGCTACACCTTC
>NA|TRBV2|TRBD1|TRBJ1-2
CASSAGQDYGYTF
TGTGCCAGCAGCGCTGGACAGGACTATGGCTACACCTTC
>NA|TRBV5-1|NA|TRBJ2-7
CASSFQGTLYEQYF
TGCGCCAGCAGCTTCCAGGGGACTTTATACGAGCAGTACTTC
>NA|TRBV18|TRBD1|TRBJ1-1
CASSPGQSGITEAFF
TGTGCCAGCTCACCGGGACAGTCTGGAATCACTGAAGCTTTCTTT
>once|TRBV6-5|NA|TRBJ1-1
CASRRGSSTEAFF
TGTGCCAGCAGGAGGGGTTCTAGCACTGAAGCTTTCTTT
>NA|TRBV6-5|NA|TRBJ1-2
CASSPGRRDYGYTF
TGTGCCAGCAGCCCCGGACGTCGGGACTATGGCTACACCTTC
>NA|TRBV18|NA|TRBJ2-7
CASSPDGALDEQYF
TGTGCCAGCTCACCAGATGGGGCATTGGACGAGCAGTACTTC
>NA|TRBV7-3|NA|TRBJ2-2
CASSEEGSKGTGELFF
TGTGCCAGCAGCGAGGAAGGGAGTAAGGGAACCGGGGAGCTGTTTTTT
>NA|TRBV19|TRBD1|TRBJ1-4
CASSMYGTGTEKLFF
TGTGCCAGTAGTATGTACGGGACAGGGACTGAAAAACTGTTTTTT
>NA|TRBV28|TRBD1|TRBJ2-7
CASTGAGTGSYEQYF
TGTGCCAGCACCGGCGCTGGGACAGGGTCCTACGAGCAGTACTTC
>NA|TRBV7-2|NA|TRBJ2-3
CASSPSTGSDTQYF
TGTGCCAGCAGCCCTTCCACAGGGTCAGATACGCAGTATTTT
>few|TRBV13|NA|TRBJ1-5
CASTIGEGGQPQHF
TGTGCCAGCACCATAGGGGAGGGAGGTCAGCCCCAGCATTTT
>NA|TRBV5-1|TRBD2|TRBJ2-7
CASSPRGGVGEQYF
TGCGCCAGCAGCCCCCGGGGGGGGGTGGGTGAGCAGTACTTC
>NA|TRBV12-5|NA|TRBJ2-1
CASGLAWGEQFF
TGTGCTAGTGGTTTGGCCTGGGGGGAGCAGTTCTTC
>NA|TRBV28|TRBD2|TRBJ2-1
CASSIAGINEQFF
TGTGCCAGCAGTATAGCGGGGATAAATGAGCAGTTCTTC
>NA|TRBV5-1|NA|TRBJ2-5
CASSFGAGEETQYF
TGCGCCAGCAGCTTTGGGGCAGGAGAAGAGACCCAGTACTTC
>NA|TRBV29-1|NA|TRBJ2-1
CSVDLDNEQFF
TGCAGCGTTGATTTGGACAATGAGCAGTTCTTC
>NA|TRBV12-5|NA|TRBJ2-5
CASGLRVGVRETQYF
TGTGCTAGTGGTTTGAGGGTGGGGGTCAGAGAGACCCAGTACTTC